This T cell receptor (beta chain) was obtained from a study of blood T cell repertoires in COVID-19. Germline-derived CDR1 and CDR2 are SGHTA and FQGNSA. V lost 3 bases, J lost 3 bases, and 8 bases lay in between. The CDR3 loop spans 13 amino acids. In the study's own analysis: Nucleated cell counts were estimated from reference gene primer amplification. Data came from immunoSEQ multiplex PCR; TCRdb stores just in-frame clones and leaves some out. The V and J calls and clone size come from that table; D and trimming were worked out from the DNA. This table has about 120,000 clones, roughly three quarters appearing once.

The clonotype comes from a woman of 80 years or more with acute or convalescent COVID-19. Sequencing used peripheral blood. The rearrangement uses TRBV7-2 and TRBJ2-5; D is possibly TRBD2 (5 bases). The CDR3 DNA reads TGTGCCAGCAGCTTTGAGAGGGAAGAGACCCAGTACTTC. This gives the protein CASSFEREETQYF.